The next 2 T cell receptor beta chains were all read from a single sample in a study of blood T cells in healthy people across ages. Together with a sample-barcoded 5' primer, a J-beta primer mix was included in a second PCR lasting about 7 to 11 cycles. TCRdb re-analysed the 5' RACE reads in MiXCR, keeping a single row per CDR3 protein. The table has roughly 930,000 distinct CDR3 sequences, about 48% seen once; the top ten hold 13%. The specimen was blood. These receptors originate from a man younger than 45 in good health.

V usage is TRBV20-1 and J usage is TRBJ2-5, with a weak D call TRBD1 (6 bases). Trimming removed 3 bases from V and 0 bases from J, with 14 bases in between. In germline, CDR1 is DFQATT, CDR2 SNEGSKA (reference sequence). The CDR3 contains 15 residues. CDR3 coding DNA: TGCAGTGCTAGGACTAACAGGGCGTACCAAGAGACCCAGTACTTC. It specifies CSARTNRAYQETQYF.

The chain joins TRBV5-1 to TRBJ2-1; D is ambiguous. The CDR3 is made up of 15 amino acids. CDR1 is SGHRS, CDR2 YFSETQ, per germline. V dropped 5 bases and J dropped 3 bases, with 15 bases sitting between them. DNA of the CDR3: TGCGCCAGCAGTCGCGGACCAGAAAACTACAATGAGCAGTTCTTC. Encoded protein: CASSRGPENYNEQFF.